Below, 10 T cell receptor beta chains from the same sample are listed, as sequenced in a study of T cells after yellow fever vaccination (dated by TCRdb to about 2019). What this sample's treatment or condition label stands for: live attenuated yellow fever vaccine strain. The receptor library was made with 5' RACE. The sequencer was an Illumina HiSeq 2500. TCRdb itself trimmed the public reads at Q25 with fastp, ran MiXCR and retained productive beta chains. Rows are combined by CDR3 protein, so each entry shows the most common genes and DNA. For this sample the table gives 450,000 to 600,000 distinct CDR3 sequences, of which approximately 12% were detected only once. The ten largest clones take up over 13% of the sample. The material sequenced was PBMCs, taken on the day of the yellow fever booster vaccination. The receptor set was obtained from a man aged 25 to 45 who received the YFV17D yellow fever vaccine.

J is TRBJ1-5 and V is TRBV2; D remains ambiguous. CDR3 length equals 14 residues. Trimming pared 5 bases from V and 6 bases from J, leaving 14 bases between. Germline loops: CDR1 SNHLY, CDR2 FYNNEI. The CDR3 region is CASSSAPEGQPQHF. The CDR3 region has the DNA TGTGCCAGCAGTTCCGCGCCGGAGGGTCAGCCCCAGCATTTT. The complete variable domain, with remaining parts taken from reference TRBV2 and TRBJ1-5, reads EPEVTQTPSHQVTQMGQEVILRCVPISNHLYFYWYRQILGQKVEFLVSFYNNEISEKSEIFDDQFSVERPDGSNFTLKIRSTKLEDSAMYFCASSSAPEGQPQHFGDGTRLSIL.

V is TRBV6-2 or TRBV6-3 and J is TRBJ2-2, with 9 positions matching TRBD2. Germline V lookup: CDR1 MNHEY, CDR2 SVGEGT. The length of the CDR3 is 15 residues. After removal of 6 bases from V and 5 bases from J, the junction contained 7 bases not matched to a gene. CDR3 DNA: TGTGCCAGCAGAAATAGCGGGAGAGTTACCGGGGAGCTGTTTTTT. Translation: CASRNSGRVTGELFF.

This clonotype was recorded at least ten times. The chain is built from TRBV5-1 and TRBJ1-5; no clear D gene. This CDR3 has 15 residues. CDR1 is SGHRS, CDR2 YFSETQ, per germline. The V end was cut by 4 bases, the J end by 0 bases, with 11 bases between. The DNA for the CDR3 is TGCGCCAGCAGCCAGGACGGTTATAGCAATCAGCCCCAGCATTTT. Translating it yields CASSQDGYSNQPQHF.

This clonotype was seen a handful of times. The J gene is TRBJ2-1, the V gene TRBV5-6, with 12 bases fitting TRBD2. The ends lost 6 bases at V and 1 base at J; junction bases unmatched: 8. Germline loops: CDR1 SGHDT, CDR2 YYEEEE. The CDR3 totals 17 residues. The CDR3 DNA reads TGTGCCAGCACCAGGACTAGCGGGATCGGGTCCTACAATGAGCAGTTCTTC. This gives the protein CASTRTSGIGSYNEQFF. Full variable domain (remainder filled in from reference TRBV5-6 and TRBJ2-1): DAGVTQSPTHLIKTRGQQVTLRCSPKSGHDTVSWYQQALGQGPQFIFQYYEEEERQRGNFPDRFSGHQFPNYSSELNVNALLLGDSALYLCASTRTSGIGSYNEQFFGPGTRLTVL.

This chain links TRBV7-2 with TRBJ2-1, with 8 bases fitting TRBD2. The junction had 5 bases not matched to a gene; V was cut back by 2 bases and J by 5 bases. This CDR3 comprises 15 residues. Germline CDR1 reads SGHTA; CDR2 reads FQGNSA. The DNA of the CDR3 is TGTGCCAGCAGCTTATTAGTTAGCGGGGACAATGAGCAGTTCTTC. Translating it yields CASSLLVSGDNEQFF.

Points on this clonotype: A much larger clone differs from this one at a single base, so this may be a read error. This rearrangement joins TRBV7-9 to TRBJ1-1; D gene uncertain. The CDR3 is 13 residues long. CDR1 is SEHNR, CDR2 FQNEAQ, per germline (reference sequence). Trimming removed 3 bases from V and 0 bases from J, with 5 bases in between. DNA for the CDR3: TGTGCCAGCAGCTTTCAAATGAACACTGAAGCTTTCTTT. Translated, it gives CASSFQMNTEAFF.

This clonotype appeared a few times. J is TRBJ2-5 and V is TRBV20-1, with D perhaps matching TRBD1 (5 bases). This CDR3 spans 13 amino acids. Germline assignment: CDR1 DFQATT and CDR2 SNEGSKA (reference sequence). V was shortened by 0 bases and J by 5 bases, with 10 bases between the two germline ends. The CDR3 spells CSARDRVGETQYF. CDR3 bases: TGCAGTGCTAGAGACAGGGTCGGCGAGACCCAGTACTTC.

The chain's CDR3 is CASSKEREWQETQYF. CDR3 coding DNA: TGCGCCAGCAGCAAGGAGCGGGAGTGGCAAGAGACCCAGTACTTC. The chain has TRBV5-1 and TRBJ2-5; 8 positions match TRBD2. The CDR3 runs 15 residues. With 4 bases clipped from V and 2 bases from J, the junction kept 7 bases outside the gene matches. Germline CDR1 SGHRS, CDR2 YFSETQ.

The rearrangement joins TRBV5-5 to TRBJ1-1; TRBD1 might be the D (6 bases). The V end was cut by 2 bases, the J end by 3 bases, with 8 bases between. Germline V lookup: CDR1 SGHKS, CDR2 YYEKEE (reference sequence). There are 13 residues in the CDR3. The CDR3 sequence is CASSLQGYTEAFF. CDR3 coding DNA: TGTGCCAGCAGCTTACAGGGTTACACTGAAGCTTTCTTT.

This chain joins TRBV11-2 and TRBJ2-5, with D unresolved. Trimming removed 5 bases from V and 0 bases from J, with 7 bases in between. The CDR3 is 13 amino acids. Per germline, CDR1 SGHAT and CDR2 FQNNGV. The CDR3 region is CASSKGYQETQYF. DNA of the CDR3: TGTGCCAGCAGCAAGGGTTACCAAGAGACCCAGTACTTC.